This T cell receptor beta chain was found in a study of cytotoxic CD8 clonotypes in ibrutinib-treated CLL. Turning to the study itself: The study included 11 relapsed/refractory and under 16 treatment-naive patients; 17 had IGHV unmutated disease.

The V gene end was trimmed by 3 bases and the J gene end by 9 bases; junction bases not matched to a gene: 11. The CDR3 spans 16 residues. The germline gives CDR1 SGDLS, CDR2 YYNGEE. Measured with immunoSEQ multiplex PCR; TCRdb has only the in-frame clones, and not every one. The sample records 150,000 or so clones, around 84% being singletons. Sample: PBMCs, taken after 12 months of ibrutinib treatment. The sequence derives from a human donor with chronic lymphocytic leukemia. The chain is built from TRBV9 and TRBJ2-1; TRBD1 matches 11 bases. CDR3 DNA: TGTGCCAGCAGCGCAAGGACAGGGGGCATAAGTCCTGAGCAGTTCTTC. Its translation: CASSARTGGISPEQFF.